These 14 T cell receptor beta chains were sequenced from one sample in a study of CD4 T cells in relation to SARS-CoV-2 and coronaviruses. The repertoire was sequenced with immunoSEQ multiplex PCR; TCRdb's copy has only in-frame clones and lacks some. Of around 65,000 clones in the sample, 87% were seen once. The unexposed donors gave CD4+ T cells in 2011-2018, prior to COVID-19. What was sequenced was memory CD4+ T cells from PBMCs. The receptors derive from a human donor in good health.

The chain couples TRBV5-6 to TRBJ2-7; perhaps TRBD1 as D (6 bases). This CDR3 has 15 amino acids. Trimming left V 0 bases short and J 3 bases short, with 13 bases between. CDR1 and CDR2 from the germline V gene are SGHDT and YYEEEE. The CDR3 nucleotides are TGTGCCAGCAGCTTGGAAATTCGGACAGACTACGAGCAGTACTTC. This codes for CASSLEIRTDYEQYF. Looking up the rest from reference TRBV5-6 and TRBJ2-7 gives the full variable domain: DAGVTQSPTHLIKTRGQQVTLRCSPKSGHDTVSWYQQALGQGPQFIFQYYEEEERQRGNFPDRFSGHQFPNYSSELNVNALLLGDSALYLCASSLEIRTDYEQYFGPGTRLTVT.

The V and J genes are TRBV2 and TRBJ2-7; 11 bases align to TRBD1. CDR1 is SNHLY, CDR2 FYNNEI, per germline. The CDR3 contains 13 residues. After removal of 8 bases from V and 6 bases from J, the junction contained 6 bases not matched to a gene. CDR3 DNA sequence: TGTGCCAGCTCGGGGACAGGGGGTTTCGAGCAGTACTTC. Translating gives CASSGTGGFEQYF.

V is TRBV6-1 and J is TRBJ2-7, with 7 bases fitting TRBD1. The CDR3 contains 16 residues. Trimming cost V 2 bases and J 3 bases; bases outside gene matches: 10. Germline CDR1 reads MNHNS; CDR2 reads SASEGT. In DNA form, the CDR3 reads TGTGCCAGCAGTGAATCTCCCGCAGGGGGTTACTACGAGCAGTACTTC. It codes for CASSESPAGGYYEQYF.

This chain joins TRBV5-1 and TRBJ1-3; D remains unclear. CDR1 is SGHRS and CDR2 is YFSETQ in the germline V gene. The V end was cut by 9 bases, the J end by 7 bases, with 8 bases between. The CDR3 totals 10 residues. The CDR3 protein is CATNGNTIYF. The DNA of the CDR3 is TGCGCCACCAACGGCAACACCATATATTTT.

The chain joins TRBV5-8 to TRBJ1-4, with 7 bases fitting TRBD1. V was clipped by 1 base and J by 8 bases; unmatched bases: 8. This CDR3 spans 15 amino acids. The germline gives CDR1 SGHTS, CDR2 YDEGEE. CDR3 sequence (DNA): TGTGCCAGCAGCTTGTGGGAGGGGGCAGCAGAAAAACTGTTTTTT. Translating gives CASSLWEGAAEKLFF.

The V and J genes are TRBV7-2 and TRBJ1-1; no reliable D call. The CDR3 totals 13 residues. Trimming shortened V by 5 bases and J by 0 bases, and 7 bases separated the two germline ends. The germline V gene has CDR1 SGHTA and CDR2 FQGNSA. CDR3 in amino acids: CASSLVMNTEAFF. The CDR3 nucleotides are TGTGCCAGCAGCCTAGTCATGAACACTGAAGCTTTCTTT.

J is TRBJ1-2 and V is TRBV7-2, with TRBD1 matching over 10 bases. Germline CDR1 SGHTA, CDR2 FQGNSA. This CDR3 region has 14 residues. Losses at the gene ends were 4 bases for V and 3 bases for J; bases not matched to a gene: 2. The DNA for the CDR3 is TGTGCCAGCAGCTGGGACAGGGGCGACTATGGCTACACCTTC. As protein: CASSWDRGDYGYTF.

This sequence joins TRBV9 and TRBJ2-6, with no clear D. This CDR3 contains 15 residues. Germline loops: CDR1 SGDLS, CDR2 YYNGEE. V was cut by 4 bases and J by 1 base, with 9 bases left in between. DNA of the CDR3: TGTGCCAGCAGCCCAATCTCTTCTGGGGCCAACGTCCTGACTTTC. Residues: CASSPISSGANVLTF.

The chain couples TRBV5-1 to TRBJ2-1, with 11 nucleotides matching TRBD2. V shed 4 bases, J shed 13 bases, and the junction held 16 bases outside the gene matches. The CDR3 has 16 residues. CDR1 is SGHRS, CDR2 YFSETQ, per germline. The CDR3 DNA reads TGCGCCAGCAGCCCCGGATTGACTAGCGGGGTATCCTCACAGTTCTTC. Translated: CASSPGLTSGVSSQFF.

This chain uses TRBV11-2 with TRBJ1-2; D gene uncertain. Germline-derived CDR1 and CDR2 are SGHAT and FQNNGV. CDR3 length equals 14 residues. V was trimmed by 6 bases and J by 2 bases, leaving 13 bases between them. The CDR3 bases are TGTGCCAGCAGTCCGGACCTGTTGAACTATGGCTACACCTTC. Its protein product is CASSPDLLNYGYTF.

J is TRBJ2-1 and V is TRBV5-5, with 9 bases matching TRBD2. CDR3 length: 16 residues. Germline V gene data show CDR1 as SGHKS and CDR2 as YYEKEE (reference sequence). The V gene end was trimmed by 3 bases and the J gene end by 7 bases; junction bases not matched to a gene: 11. The CDR3 region is CASSYRLAGGMNEQFF. The CDR3, as DNA: TGTGCCAGCAGCTACAGGCTCGCGGGGGGGATGAATGAGCAGTTCTTC.

The genes are TRBV7-9 and TRBJ1-4, with D uncertain. The CDR3 length is 14 residues. Trimming left V 3 bases short and J 8 bases short, with 13 bases between. Germline CDR1 is SEHNR and CDR2 is FQNEAQ (reference sequence). CDR3 amino acids: CASSLALLGEKLFF. The DNA of the CDR3 is TGTGCCAGCAGCTTGGCCCTACTGGGGGAAAAACTGTTTTTT.

The chain links TRBV5-5 to TRBJ2-7; D gene ambiguous. Trimming removed 0 bases from V and 4 bases from J, with 11 bases in between. The CDR3 has 14 residues. Germline loops: CDR1 SGHKS, CDR2 YYEKEE (reference sequence). The CDR3 coding sequence is TGTGCCAGCAGCTTGGCCTCGGCGCTTTACGAGCAGTACTTC. Its translation is CASSLASALYEQYF.

J is TRBJ2-3 and V is TRBV29-1; D is ambiguous. Trimming took off 1 base at V and 2 bases at J, with 16 bases between the two ends. Germline CDR1 reads SQVTM; CDR2 reads ANQGSEA. The CDR3 totals 16 residues. The CDR3 spells CSVEGSPETPTDTQYF. The CDR3 DNA is TGCAGCGTTGAAGGTTCCCCTGAGACCCCCACAGATACGCAGTATTTT.